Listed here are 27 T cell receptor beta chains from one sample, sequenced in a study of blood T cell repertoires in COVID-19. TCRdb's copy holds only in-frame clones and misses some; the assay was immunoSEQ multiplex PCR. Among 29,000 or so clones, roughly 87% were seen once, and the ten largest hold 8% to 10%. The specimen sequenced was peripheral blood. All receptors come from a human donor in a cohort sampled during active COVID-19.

The CDR3 nucleotides read TGTGCCAGCAGCCGCTACGGTGAGGAGCAGTACTTC. Residues: CASSRYGEEQYF. The J gene is TRBJ2-7, the V gene TRBV7-6; D is unclear. Germline V lookup: CDR1 SGHVS, CDR2 FNYEAQ. The CDR3 has 12 amino acids. The germline V and J ends were trimmed by 5 bases and 7 bases, with 12 bases remaining between them.

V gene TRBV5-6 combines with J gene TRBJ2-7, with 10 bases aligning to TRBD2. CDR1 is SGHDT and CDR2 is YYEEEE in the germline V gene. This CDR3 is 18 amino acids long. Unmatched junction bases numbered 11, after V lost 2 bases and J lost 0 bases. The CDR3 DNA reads TGTGCCAGCAGCTTTGGGGCTAGCGGGGGCCATTTCTCCTACGAGCAGTACTTC. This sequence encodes CASSFGASGGHFSYEQYF.

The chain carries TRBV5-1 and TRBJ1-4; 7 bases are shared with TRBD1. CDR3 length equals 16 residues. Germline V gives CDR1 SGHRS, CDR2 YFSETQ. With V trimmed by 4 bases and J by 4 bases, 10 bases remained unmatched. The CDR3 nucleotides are TGCGCCAGCAGCAGGATTCCGGGACAGCTTAATGAAAAACTGTTTTTT. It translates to CASSRIPGQLNEKLFF.

CDR3 DNA sequence: TGTGCCATCAGTGACCGGGAACAGGGAGGGGGCTACACCTTC. Translating it yields CAISDREQGGGYTF. The chain couples TRBV10-3 to TRBJ1-2; possible D gene TRBD1, 6 bases. The CDR3 loop spans 14 amino acids. Germline V gene data show CDR1 as ENHRY and CDR2 as SYGVKD. The V gene lost 3 bases and the J gene lost 8 bases, with 16 bases spanning the gap.

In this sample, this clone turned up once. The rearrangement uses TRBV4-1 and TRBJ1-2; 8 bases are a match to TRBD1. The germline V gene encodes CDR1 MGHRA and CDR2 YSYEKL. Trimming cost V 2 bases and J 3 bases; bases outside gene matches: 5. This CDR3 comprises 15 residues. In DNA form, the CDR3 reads TGCGCCAGCAGCCAACCCAGACAGGGGTACTATGGCTACACCTTC. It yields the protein CASSQPRQGYYGYTF.

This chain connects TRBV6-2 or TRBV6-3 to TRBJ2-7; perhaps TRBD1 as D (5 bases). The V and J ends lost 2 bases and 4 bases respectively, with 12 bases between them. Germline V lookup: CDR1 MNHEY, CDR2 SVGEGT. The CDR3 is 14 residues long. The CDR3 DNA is TGTGCCAGCAGTTACGTGGGGCTTGCGTACGAGCAGTACTTC. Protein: CASSYVGLAYEQYF.

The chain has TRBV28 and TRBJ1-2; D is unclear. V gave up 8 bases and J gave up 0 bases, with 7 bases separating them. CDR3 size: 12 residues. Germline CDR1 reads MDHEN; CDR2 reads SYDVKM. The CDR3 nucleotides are TGTGCCAGCGCACTTACTAACTATGGCTACACCTTC. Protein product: CASALTNYGYTF.

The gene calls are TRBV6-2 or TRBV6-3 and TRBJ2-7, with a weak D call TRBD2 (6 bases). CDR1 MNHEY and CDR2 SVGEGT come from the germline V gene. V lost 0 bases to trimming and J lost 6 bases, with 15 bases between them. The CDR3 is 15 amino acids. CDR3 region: CASSYSSTGDVEQYF. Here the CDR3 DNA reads TGTGCCAGCAGTTACTCGTCTACGGGGGACGTCGAGCAGTACTTC.

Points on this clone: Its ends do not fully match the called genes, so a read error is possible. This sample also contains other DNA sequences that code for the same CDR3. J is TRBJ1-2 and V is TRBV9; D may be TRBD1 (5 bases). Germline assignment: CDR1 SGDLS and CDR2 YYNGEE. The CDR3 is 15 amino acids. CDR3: CASSVTQGDNYGYTF. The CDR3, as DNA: TGCGCCAGCAGCGTAACGCAGGGTGACAACTATGGCTACACCTTC.

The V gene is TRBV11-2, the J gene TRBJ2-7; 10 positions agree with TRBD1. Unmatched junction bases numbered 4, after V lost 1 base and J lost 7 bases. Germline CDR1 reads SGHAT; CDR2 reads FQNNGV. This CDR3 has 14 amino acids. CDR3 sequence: CASSLGQGAREQYF. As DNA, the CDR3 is TGTGCCAGCAGCTTAGGACAGGGGGCGAGGGAGCAGTACTTC.

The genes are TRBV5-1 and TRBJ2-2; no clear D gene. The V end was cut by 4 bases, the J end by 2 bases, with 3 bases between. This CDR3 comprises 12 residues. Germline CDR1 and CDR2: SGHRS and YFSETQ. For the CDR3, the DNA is TGCGCCAGCAGCCTAAACACCGGGGAGCTGTTTTTT. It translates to CASSLNTGELFF.

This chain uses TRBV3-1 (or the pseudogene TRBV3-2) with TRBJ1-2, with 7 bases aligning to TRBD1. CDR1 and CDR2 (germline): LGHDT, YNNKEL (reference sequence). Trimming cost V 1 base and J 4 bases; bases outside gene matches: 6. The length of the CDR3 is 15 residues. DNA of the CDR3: TGTGCCAGCAGCCAAGTTGGAGGGGGCGGCTATGGCTACACCTTC. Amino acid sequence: CASSQVGGGGYGYTF.

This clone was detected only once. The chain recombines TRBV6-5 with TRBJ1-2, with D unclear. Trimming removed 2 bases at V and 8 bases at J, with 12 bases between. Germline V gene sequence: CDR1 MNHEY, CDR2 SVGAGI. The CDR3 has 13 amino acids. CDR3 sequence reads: CASSYRSGSGYTF. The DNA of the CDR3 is TGTGCCAGCAGTTACCGAAGCGGGAGCGGCTACACCTTC.

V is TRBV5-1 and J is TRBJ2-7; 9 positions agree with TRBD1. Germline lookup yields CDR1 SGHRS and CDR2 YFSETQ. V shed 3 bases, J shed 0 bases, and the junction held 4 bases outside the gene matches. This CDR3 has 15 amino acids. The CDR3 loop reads CASSSGQGLSYEQYF. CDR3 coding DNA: TGCGCCAGCAGCTCAGGACAGGGGCTCTCCTACGAGCAGTACTTC.

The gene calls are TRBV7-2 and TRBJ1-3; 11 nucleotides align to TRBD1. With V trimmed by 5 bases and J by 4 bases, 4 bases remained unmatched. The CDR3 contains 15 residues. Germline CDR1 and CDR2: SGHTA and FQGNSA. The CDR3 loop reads CASSPDRGQGNTIYF. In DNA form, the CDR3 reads TGTGCCAGCAGCCCGGACAGGGGGCAAGGAAACACCATATATTTT.

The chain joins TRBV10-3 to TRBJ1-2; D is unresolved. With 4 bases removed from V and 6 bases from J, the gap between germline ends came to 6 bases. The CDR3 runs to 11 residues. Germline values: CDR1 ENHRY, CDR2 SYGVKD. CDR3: CAISVSDGYTF. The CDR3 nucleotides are TGTGCCATCAGTGTTAGCGATGGCTACACCTTC.

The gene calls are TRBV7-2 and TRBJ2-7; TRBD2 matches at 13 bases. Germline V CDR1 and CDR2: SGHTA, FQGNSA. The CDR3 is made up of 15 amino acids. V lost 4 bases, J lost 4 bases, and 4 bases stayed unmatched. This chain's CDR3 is CASSYTSGGGYEQYF. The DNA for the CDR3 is TGTGCCAGCAGCTACACTAGCGGGGGGGGTTACGAGCAGTACTTC.

The CDR3 here is CASSQGTSGEVETQYF. The CDR3 DNA follows: TGTGCCAGCAGCCAAGGGACTAGCGGGGAAGTGGAGACCCAGTACTTC. The rearrangement joins TRBV4-2 to TRBJ2-5; 12 bases map to TRBD2. CDR1 and CDR2 from the germline V gene are LGHNA and YNFKEQ. Trimming at V came to 1 base and at J to 5 bases, leaving 5 bases not matched to a gene. The CDR3 runs 16 residues.

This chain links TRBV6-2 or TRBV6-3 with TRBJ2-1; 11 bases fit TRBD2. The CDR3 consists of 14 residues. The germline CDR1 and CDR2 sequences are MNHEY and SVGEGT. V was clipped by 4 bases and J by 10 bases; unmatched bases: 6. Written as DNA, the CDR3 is TGTGCCAGCAGTTCCCCGGGACTAGCGGACGAGCAGTTCTTC. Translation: CASSSPGLADEQFF.

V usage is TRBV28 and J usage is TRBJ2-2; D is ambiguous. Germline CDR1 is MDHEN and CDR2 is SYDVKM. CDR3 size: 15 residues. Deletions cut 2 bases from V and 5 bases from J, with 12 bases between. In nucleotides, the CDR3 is TGTGCCAGCAGTTTACCCCTAGGTCAAACCGGGGAGCTGTTTTTT. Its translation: CASSLPLGQTGELFF.

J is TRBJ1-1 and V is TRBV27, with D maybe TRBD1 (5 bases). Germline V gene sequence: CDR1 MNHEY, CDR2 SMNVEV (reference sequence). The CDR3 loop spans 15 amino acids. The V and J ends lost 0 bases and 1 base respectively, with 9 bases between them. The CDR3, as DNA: TGTGCCAGCAGTTTATCCTTTGGGGCGAACACTGAAGCTTTCTTT. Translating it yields CASSLSFGANTEAFF.

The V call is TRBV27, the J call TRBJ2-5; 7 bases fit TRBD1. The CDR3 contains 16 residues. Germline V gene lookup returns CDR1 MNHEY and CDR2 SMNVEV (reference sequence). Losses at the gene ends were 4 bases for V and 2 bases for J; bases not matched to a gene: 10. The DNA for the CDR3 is TGTGCCAGCAGTTCCCCCTACAGGGGTGGGCAAGAGACCCAGTACTTC. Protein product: CASSSPYRGGQETQYF.

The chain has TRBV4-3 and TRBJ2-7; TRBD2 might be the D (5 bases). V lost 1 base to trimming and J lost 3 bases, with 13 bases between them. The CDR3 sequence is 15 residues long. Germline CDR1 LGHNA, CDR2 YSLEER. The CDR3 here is CASSQGAGVNYEQYF. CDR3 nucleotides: TGCGCCAGCAGCCAAGGTGCCGGGGTCAACTACGAGCAGTACTTC.

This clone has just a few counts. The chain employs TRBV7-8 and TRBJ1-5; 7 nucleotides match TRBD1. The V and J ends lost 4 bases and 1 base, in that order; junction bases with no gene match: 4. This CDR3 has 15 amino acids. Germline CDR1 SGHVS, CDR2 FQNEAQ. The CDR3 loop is CASSSQGKSNQPQHF. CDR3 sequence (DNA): TGTGCCAGCAGCTCACAGGGGAAAAGCAATCAGCCCCAGCATTTT.

The CDR3 bases are TGTGCCAGCAGCAGGGCCCTTCCTGAAGCTTTCTTT. Translated: CASSRALPEAFF. The chain is built from TRBV6-6 and TRBJ1-1; D possibly corresponds to TRBD1 (5 bases). Germline V gives CDR1 MNHNY, CDR2 SVGAGI (reference sequence). CDR3 length: 12 amino acids. V dropped 6 bases and J dropped 6 bases, with 11 bases sitting between them.

CDR3 sequence (DNA): TGTGCCAGCAGTCGGGGCACAGATACGCAGTATTTT. Translating it yields CASSRGTDTQYF. The V gene is TRBV12-3 or TRBV12-4, the J gene TRBJ2-3; D not certain. Trimming left V 5 bases short and J 1 base short, with 4 bases between. This CDR3 has 12 amino acids.

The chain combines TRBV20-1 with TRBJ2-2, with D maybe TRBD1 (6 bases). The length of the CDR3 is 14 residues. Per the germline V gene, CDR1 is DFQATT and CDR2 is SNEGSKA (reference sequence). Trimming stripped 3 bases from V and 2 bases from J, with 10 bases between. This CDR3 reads CSASAGANTGELFF. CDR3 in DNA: TGCAGTGCTAGTGCAGGGGCAAACACCGGGGAGCTGTTTTTT.